Each of the 15 T cell receptor beta chains below was sequenced from the same sample in a study of T cell changes during pregnancy in multiple sclerosis. Sequencing was performed with immunoSEQ multiplex PCR; in TCRdb, only in-frame clones are kept and a portion is missing. The sample lists about 75,000 clones; 80% to 90% were seen once. The source material was peripheral blood, sampled in the first trimester of pregnancy. These receptors were collected from a female donor in good health, enrolled as a control in a pregnancy study.

V usage is TRBV5-6 and J usage is TRBJ1-4, with D perhaps matching TRBD1 (5 bases). Trimming removed 5 bases from V and 7 bases from J, with 15 bases in between. Germline V CDR1 and CDR2: SGHDT, YYEEEE. This CDR3 has 14 amino acids. Written as DNA, the CDR3 is TGTGCCAGCAGATCGGAGACAGCAGGTGAAAAACTGTTTTTT. Amino acids: CASRSETAGEKLFF. Based on the CDR3 plus reference TRBV5-6 and TRBJ1-4, the full variable domain is DAGVTQSPTHLIKTRGQQVTLRCSPKSGHDTVSWYQQALGQGPQFIFQYYEEEERQRGNFPDRFSGHQFPNYSSELNVNALLLGDSALYLCASRSETAGEKLFFGSGTQLSVL.

This clone was seen a single time. V and J are TRBV5-8 and TRBJ1-5; D is possibly TRBD1 (6 bases). Deletions cut 4 bases from V and 2 bases from J, with 10 bases between. The CDR3 consists of 14 residues. The germline V gene encodes CDR1 SGHTS and CDR2 YDEGEE. Here the CDR3 DNA reads TGTGCCAGCAGCCTAAGACAGGGCAATCAGCCCCAGCATTTT. It encodes CASSLRQGNQPQHF.

The chain has TRBV5-4 and TRBJ1-6, with a possible D match to TRBD1 (5 bases). Germline V gene sequence: CDR1 SGHNT, CDR2 YYREEE (reference sequence). The CDR3 covers 15 residues. Trimming stripped 4 bases from V and 9 bases from J, with 17 bases between. Written as DNA, the CDR3 is TGTGCCAGCAGCACTGCAGGGAAGGAAACTTCACCCCTCCACTTT. Amino acids: CASSTAGKETSPLHF.

The gene calls are TRBV25-1 and TRBJ2-7; 7 nucleotides agree with TRBD2. The CDR3 length is 13 residues. Germline V gives CDR1 MGHDK, CDR2 SYGVNS. V shed 1 base, J shed 4 bases, and the junction held 1 base outside the gene matches. The DNA of the CDR3 is TGTGCCAGCAGTGAATGGGGGGGATACGAGCAGTACTTC. It specifies CASSEWGGYEQYF.

The rearrangement links TRBV27 to TRBJ2-1; a weak D match, TRBD2 (5 bases). Germline lookup yields CDR1 MNHEY and CDR2 SMNVEV (reference sequence). The CDR3 is made up of 17 amino acids. V shed 5 bases and J shed 7 bases, with 24 bases lying between them. The CDR3 DNA is TGTGCCAGCAGTCTAACTAAGATAGAGGGTTTACTAAATGAGCAGTTCTTC. It specifies CASSLTKIEGLLNEQFF.

V gene TRBV5-4 combines with J gene TRBJ2-3; the D gene is possibly TRBD1 (6 bases). V was pared by 0 bases and J by 2 bases, with 13 bases between. The CDR3 spans 16 residues. Germline V gene sequence: CDR1 SGHNT, CDR2 YYREEE (reference sequence). The CDR3 sequence is CASSLGGPETTDTQYF. CDR3 in DNA: TGTGCCAGCAGCTTGGGGGGGCCAGAAACCACAGATACGCAGTATTTT.

The chain joins TRBV2 to TRBJ2-7; perhaps TRBD2 as D (7 bases). Germline V gene sequence: CDR1 SNHLY, CDR2 FYNNEI. V was trimmed by 0 bases and J by 1 base, leaving 13 bases between them. This CDR3 comprises 16 residues. CDR3 protein: CASSEAGGQRSYEQYF. The CDR3 DNA is TGTGCCAGCAGTGAAGCCGGGGGGCAGAGATCCTACGAGCAGTACTTC.

The chain joins TRBV27 to TRBJ2-7, with 9 bases identical to TRBD1. There are 14 residues in the CDR3. The V gene end was trimmed by 9 bases and the J gene end by 2 bases; junction bases not matched to a gene: 8. Germline values: CDR1 MNHEY, CDR2 SMNVEV (reference sequence). In DNA form, the CDR3 reads TGTGCCAGTTGGGACAGGGCCCCCCCCTACGAGCAGTACTTC. Its protein is CASWDRAPPYEQYF.

This clone has a count of ten or more. This chain links TRBV7-6 with TRBJ2-3, with 14 bases matching TRBD2. V dropped 5 bases and J dropped 6; count of bases not matched to a gene: 13. There are 18 residues in the CDR3. Germline V gives CDR1 SGHVS, CDR2 FNYEAQ. The CDR3 region is CASSGSGTSGSIWDTQYF. The CDR3 DNA reads TGTGCCAGCAGCGGATCCGGGACTAGCGGGAGTATTTGGGATACGCAGTATTTT.

The genes are TRBV27 and TRBJ2-4; 12 bases line up with TRBD2. Germline V lookup: CDR1 MNHEY, CDR2 SMNVEV (reference sequence). V lost 4 bases and J lost 0; bases outside the gene matches: 4. CDR3 size: 17 residues. CDR3 sequence: CASSSGLAGLAKNIQYF. The CDR3 coding sequence is TGTGCCAGCAGTTCCGGACTAGCGGGACTAGCCAAAAACATTCAGTACTTC.

The chain uses TRBV14 and TRBJ2-5, with TRBD2 matching over 12 bases. Germline loops: CDR1 SGHDN, CDR2 FVKESK. The CDR3 runs 17 residues. The ends lost 1 base at V and 5 bases at J; junction bases unmatched: 8. DNA for the CDR3: TGTGCCAGCAGCCAAGGACTAGCGGGGGCCAGGGGGGAGACCCAGTACTTC. Translated: CASSQGLAGARGETQYF.

The chain uses TRBV7-9 and TRBJ2-7; 7 nucleotides agree with TRBD2. The CDR3 sequence is 15 residues long. Trimming cost V 7 bases and J 0 bases; bases outside gene matches: 9. Germline assignment: CDR1 SEHNR and CDR2 FQNEAQ (reference sequence). The CDR3 region is CASNRTSESSYEQYF. The CDR3 DNA is TGTGCCAGCAACCGAACTAGCGAGAGCTCCTACGAGCAGTACTTC.

This sequence joins TRBV28 and TRBJ2-6, with a possible D match to TRBD2 (6 bases). The CDR3 consists of 14 residues. Per the germline V gene, CDR1 is MDHEN and CDR2 is SYDVKM. Deletions cut 5 bases from V and 5 bases from J, with 10 bases between. This chain's CDR3 is CASSVGGRANVLTF. The CDR3 nucleotides are TGTGCCAGCAGTGTGGGAGGAAGGGCCAACGTCCTGACTTTC.

The CDR3 is CASSPAGSGGGQPQHF. The CDR3 DNA follows: TGCGCCAGCAGCCCCGCAGGATCAGGGGGCGGTCAGCCCCAGCATTTT. The rearrangement uses TRBV5-1 and TRBJ1-5; 8 positions match TRBD1. CDR3 size: 16 residues. With 4 bases clipped from V and 6 bases from J, the junction kept 12 bases outside the gene matches. Germline CDR1 and CDR2: SGHRS and YFSETQ.

J is TRBJ2-5 and V is TRBV19; TRBD1 matches 8 bases. The J segment lost 2 bases and the V segment lost 10 bases, leaving 3 bases of the junction unmatched. This CDR3 is 12 amino acids long. Germline CDR1 and CDR2: LNHDA and SQIVND (reference sequence). The CDR3 here is CATGQGQETQYF. CDR3 nucleotides: TGTGCCACAGGACAGGGTCAAGAGACCCAGTACTTC.